The rows below give T cell receptor beta chains drawn from one sample of a study of T cells in Graves' hyperthyroidism and ophthalmopathy. TCRdb fed the multiplex PCR reads into MiXCR, producing one record per CDR3 protein. The sample includes hundreds of thousands of distinct CDR3 sequences, under 45% seen only once; the top ten take less than 35%. Sequenced input: blood. Every receptor here comes from a woman aged 40-49 years with Graves' hyperthyroidism. Each CDR3 is given with its conserved first and last residue. The D gene is left open where the match is weak. Clone size is given for some rows only: seen once, a few or many times, or a class if the clone is expanded.

>TRBV2|TRBJ1-5|TRBD1|many
CASSKDRGGNQPQHF
TGTGCCAGCAGTAAGGACAGGGGAGGCAATCAGCCCCAGCATTTT
>TRBV7-9|TRBJ1-2|.|once
CASSLGDLLGGYTF
TGTGCCAGCAGCTTGGGGGATTTATTAGGGGGCTACACCTTC
>TRBV11-1|TRBJ1-1|.|.
CASSYSAGAAFF
TGTGCCAGCAGCTACTCCGCGGGTGCAGCTTTCTTT
>TRBV10-2|TRBJ1-6|.|many
CASRETAHNSPLHF
TGCGCCAGCAGAGAGACAGCGCATAATTCACCCCTCCACTTT
>TRBV19|TRBJ1-5|TRBD1|few
CASRVTGRGGSNQPQHF
TGTGCCAGTAGGGTGACAGGGAGGGGTGGCAGCAATCAGCCCCAGCATTTT
>TRBV10-3|TRBJ2-7|.|many
CAISESGSARYEQYF
TGTGCCATCAGTGAGTCGGGTAGCGCCCGCTACGAGCAGTACTTC
>TRBV6-5|TRBJ1-2|.|.
CASSYLTSGNGYTF
TGTGCCAGCAGTTATCTTACGTCGGGGAATGGCTACACCTTC
>TRBV5-6|TRBJ2-5|TRBD2|many
CASSSLSAGEKTQYF
TGTGCCAGCAGCTCCCTAAGCGCGGGAGAGAAGACCCAGTACTTC
>TRBV7-8|TRBJ1-3|.|many
CASSVRVPDRGNTIYF
TGTGCCAGCAGCGTCAGGGTTCCGGACCGGGGAAACACCATATATTTT
>TRBV24-1|TRBJ2-5|TRBD2|many
CAIYASGEETQYF
TGTGCCATCTACGCTAGCGGGGAAGAGACCCAGTACTTC
>TRBV10-3|TRBJ2-5|.|few
CAISEGTELGTQYF
TGTGCCATCAGTGAGGGGACGGAGTTGGGGACCCAGTACTTC
>TRBV25-1|TRBJ1-1|.|.
CARDPDVPNTEAFF
TGTGCTAGAGATCCCGACGTACCGAACACTGAAGCTTTCTTT
>TRBV27|TRBJ1-1|TRBD1|.
CASTLPPGTGNTEAFF
TGTGCCAGCACCTTACCCCCCGGGACAGGGAACACTGAAGCTTTCTTT
>TRBV7-9|TRBJ2-7|.|many
CASSRGGAGSYEQYF
TGTGCCAGCAGCCGAGGAGGGGCCGGCTCCTACGAGCAGTACTTC
>TRBV10-3|TRBJ2-6|.|.
CASSTLYRVGANVLTF
TGTGCCAGCAGTACCTTATACAGGGTTGGGGCCAACGTCCTGACTTTC
>TRBV12-3/TRBV12-4|TRBJ2-7|TRBD2|few
CASSFGSSGEQYF
TGTGCCAGCAGTTTTGGCTCTAGCGGGGAGCAGTACTTC
>TRBV20-1|TRBJ1-2|.|.
CSAPDPYRSRRYGHTF
TGCAGTGCGCCTGACCCTTACAGGTCCCGACGCTATGGCCACACCTTC
>TRBV7-8|TRBJ2-7|TRBD2|.
CASSLRGSYNEQYF
TGTGCCAGCAGCTTGCGGGGGTCCTACAATGAGCAGTACTTC
>TRBV14|TRBJ2-2|.|.
CASSLQGWTGELFF
TGTGCCAGCAGCCTTCAGGGGTGGACCGGGGAGCTGTTTTTT
>TRBV15|TRBJ1-5|.|once
CATSSEGNQPQHF
TGTGCCACCAGCAGTGAAGGGAATCAGCCCCAGCATTTT
>TRBV10-3|TRBJ2-2|.|few
CASSRDAANTGELFF
TGTGCCAGCAGCCGGGACGCCGCGAACACCGGGGAGCTGTTTTTT
>TRBV24-1|TRBJ2-7|TRBD2|.
CATSGPGLAGEHEQYF
TGTGCCACCAGTGGCCCTGGACTAGCGGGAGAGCATGAGCAGTACTTC
>TRBV15|TRBJ2-6|TRBD2|.
CATSRDAGGWGLGSGANVLTF
TGTGCCACCAGCAGAGATGCCGGAGGTTGGGGACTAGGCTCTGGGGCCAACGTCCTGACTTTC
>TRBV3-1|TRBJ2-5|TRBD2|few
CASSYRSGGAETQYF
TGTGCCAGCAGCTACCGGAGCGGGGGGGCTGAGACCCAGTACTTC
>TRBV5-1|TRBJ2-7|.|few
CASRGQGGFYEQYF
TGCGCCAGCAGAGGGCAGGGCGGATTCTACGAGCAGTACTTC
>TRBV12-5|TRBJ2-2|TRBD2|.
CASGITSVTGGLFF
TGTGCTAGTGGTATAACTAGCGTCACCGGGGGGCTGTTTTTT
>TRBV5-1|TRBJ2-2|TRBD2|few
CASQQRPGLSSGELFF
TGCGCCAGCCAGCAGAGACCGGGACTATCATCCGGGGAGCTGTTTTTT
>TRBV4-1|TRBJ2-7|TRBD1|.
CASSQQTGGYTYEQYF
TGCGCCAGCAGCCAACAAACAGGGGGCTACACCTACGAGCAGTACTTC
>TRBV12-3/TRBV12-4|TRBJ2-7|.|.
CASSYSKADYSYEQYF
TGTGCCAGCAGTTACTCGAAGGCAGACTACTCCTACGAGCAGTACTTC
>TRBV7-9|TRBJ2-2|.|.
CASSLRVNTGELFF
TGTGCCAGCAGCTTAAGGGTTAACACCGGGGAGCTGTTTTTT
>TRBV2|TRBJ1-5|TRBD1|many
CASSQTGSGGGPQHF
TGTGCCAGCAGCCAGACAGGGTCGGGAGGGGGGCCCCAGCATTTT
>TRBV5-4|TRBJ1-2|.|many
CASKGGVNYGYTF
TGTGCCAGCAAGGGTGGGGTGAACTATGGCTACACCTTC
>TRBV5-1|TRBJ1-1|.|.
CASREQTGLDTEAFF
TGCGCCAGCAGGGAGCAAACAGGACTGGATACTGAAGCTTTCTTT
>TRBV6-6|TRBJ2-3|.|.
CASSESFPGTDTQYF
TGTGCCAGCAGTGAGAGCTTTCCGGGAACAGATACGCAGTATTTT
>TRBV7-3|TRBJ1-2|.|many
CASSVRPREGYTF
TGTGCCAGCAGCGTTCGACCTCGAGAAGGCTACACCTTC
>TRBV2|TRBJ2-5|TRBD2|few
CASSPTSGSVYETQYF
TGTGCCAGCAGTCCAACTAGCGGGAGTGTTTATGAGACCCAGTACTTC
>TRBV7-9|TRBJ2-2|.|.
CASSGPGAGSYTGELFF
TGTGCCAGCAGCGGGCCGGGGGCGGGGAGCTACACCGGGGAGCTGTTTTTT
>TRBV12-3/TRBV12-4|TRBJ1-2|.|few
CASSPDPAPHFDGYTF
TGTGCCAGCAGTCCGGACCCAGCCCCCCATTTTGATGGCTACACCTTC
>TRBV12-3/TRBV12-4|TRBJ2-5|.|.
CASSYAGTGQPQYF
TGTGCCAGCAGTTACGCGGGGACGGGGCAGCCCCAGTACTTC